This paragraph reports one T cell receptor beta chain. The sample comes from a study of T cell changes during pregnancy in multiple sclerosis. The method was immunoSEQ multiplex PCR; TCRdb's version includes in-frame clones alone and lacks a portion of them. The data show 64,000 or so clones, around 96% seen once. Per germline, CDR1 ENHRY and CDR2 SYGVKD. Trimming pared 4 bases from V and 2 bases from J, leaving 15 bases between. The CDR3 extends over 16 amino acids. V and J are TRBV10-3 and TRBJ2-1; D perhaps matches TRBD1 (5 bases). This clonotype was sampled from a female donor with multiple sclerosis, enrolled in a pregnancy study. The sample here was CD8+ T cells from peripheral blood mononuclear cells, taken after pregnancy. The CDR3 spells CAISGLRQGAYNEQFF. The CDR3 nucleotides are TGTGCCATCAGTGGGCTAAGGCAGGGCGCCTACAATGAGCAGTTCTTC.